The clone carrying this TCR beta chain has a handful of counts. Antigen specificity is unknown. This sample was included in a study of identical twins. General observations from the study: Rather than following the same donors, the conclusions depended on cross-sectional statistical analysis.

Template switching added a universal primer site; cDNA carried unique molecular identifiers. MiXCR, applied by TCRdb to the 5' RACE reads, yields one record per CDR3 protein. The sample consists of 1.5 million to 2 million distinct CDR3 sequences, about 32% of them appearing once. CDR1 is SGHRS and CDR2 is YFSETQ in the germline V gene. CDR3 length: 16 residues. V dropped 3 bases and J dropped 2 bases, with 17 bases sitting between them. V is TRBV5-1 and J is TRBJ1-1; tentative D call: TRBD1 (6 bases). Sequencing was done on a sample of cord blood. The sequence was collected from a newborn girl in good health. The CDR3 DNA follows: TGCGCCAGCAGCTCCTCACTGGGACAAAAAAACACTGAAGCTTTCTTT. Translation gives CASSSSLGQKNTEAFF.